This entry features one T cell receptor beta chain sequence. Its antigen is unidentified. This sample stems from a study of cytomegalovirus exposure and HLA in healthy donors. About the study: The study's early data release held roughly 90 million unique TCRs from HLA-typed donors. Points from the study as a whole: A later analysis reported that several of the most significant clusters appeared to be linked to common viral pathogens, among them Epstein-Barr virus. Clonal expansion was found to be greater in HLA-associated TCR beta chains than in equally common others in a later analysis. Follow-up analysis found HLA locus-dependent TCR association rates, highest for DRB1 and lowest for HLA-C.

It was with 60 Vbeta and 13 Jbeta primers that the PCR ran. Data came from immunoSEQ multiplex PCR; TCRdb stores just in-frame clones and leaves some out. Recorded here are around 100,000 clones; the top ten clones represent more than 3.5%. CDR3 length: 16 residues. Germline V gives CDR1 SGHDT, CDR2 YYEEEE. The junction had 11 bases not matched to a gene; V was cut back by 4 bases and J by 5 bases. The rearrangement links TRBV5-6 to TRBJ1-1, with 10 bases matching TRBD1. The sequenced material came from PBMCs. The receptor was isolated from a man aged 25 to 45 in good health and CMV-seronegative. The CDR3 nucleotides are TGTGCCAGCAGCGGGTTGACAGGGGGCGCGGGAACTGAAGCTTTCTTT. It yields the protein CASSGLTGGAGTEAFF.